The source of this TCR beta chain is a study of T cell responses to AZD1222 COVID-19 vaccine. On this clone itself: Its antigen is as yet unknown.

This CDR3 comprises 15 residues. The V gene lost 0 bases and the J gene lost 2 bases, with 10 bases spanning the gap. CDR1 is SGHNT and CDR2 is YYREEE in the germline V gene (reference sequence). Method: immunoSEQ multiplex PCR; TCRdb's copy keeps in-frame clones and lacks some. The top ten clones hold around 14% of a sample with under 140,000 clones, about 87% of them seen once. Study-wide findings and caveats: Mostly white British, mostly female donors; authors suggested clonal diversity may be underestimated.

This sequence originates from an adult who received the AZD1222 COVID-19 vaccine. The specimen comprised peripheral blood, sampled 28 days after the second AZD1222 dose. J is TRBJ2-3 and V is TRBV5-4; tentatively, D is TRBD1 (5 bases). The DNA of the CDR3 is TGTGCCAGCAGCTTGGGGGGCCCAAACACAGATACGCAGTATTTT. It encodes CASSLGGPNTDTQYF.